This T cell receptor beta chain comes out of a study of shared clonotypes between healthy human individuals. At the level of the study: Three plates were used per donor for CD4 naive, three for CD4 memory, two for CD8 naive and one for CD8 memory. Findings and caveats of the study: Lower generation probabilities were found for non-shared clonotypes than for those shared by all four donors.

Some clones are missing from TCRdb's copy, which holds only in-frame ones; the method was immunoSEQ multiplex PCR. The sample records millions of clones, about 95% being singletons. Naive CD8 cells lacked CD45RO and underwent positive selection for CCR7, leaving out terminally differentiated effector memory CD45RA+ cells. Donors, without exception, were Caucasian adults residing in Nashville, Tennessee. On this clone itself: Its antigen is as yet unknown.

The source material was naive CD8+ T cells sorted from blood. This sequence originates from a man aged 18 to 35 in good health.

The CDR3 is CSGGQASYNEQFF. The CDR3 nucleotides are TGCAGCGGCGGACAGGCGTCCTACAATGAGCAGTTCTTC. The chain is built from TRBV29-1 and TRBJ2-1; 7 nucleotides agree with TRBD1. This CDR3 has 13 residues. CDR1 and CDR2 from the germline V gene are SQVTM and ANQGSEA. V was clipped by 7 bases and J by 1 base; unmatched bases: 4.